The source of this TCR beta chain is a study of blood T cell repertoires in COVID-19. Study overall: T cells, B-cell-depleted T cells, or PBMCs provided the cDNA or gDNA that served as material.

The CDR3 sequence is 14 residues long. The germline V gene has CDR1 SGDLS and CDR2 YYNGEE. With 0 bases removed from V and 4 bases from J, the gap between germline ends came to 9 bases. In the original analysis: Reference gene primer amplification gave nucleated cell count estimates. The protocol was immunoSEQ multiplex PCR, while the TCRdb copy is restricted to in-frame clones and leaves out a portion. That table supplies the V and J calls and clone size; D and trimming were determined from the DNA. The sample includes roughly 150,000 clones, approximately 82% of them seen just once. The source of this sequence is a woman aged 50 to 65 in a cohort sampled during active or convalescent COVID-19. The chain has TRBV9 and TRBJ2-3; D might be TRBD2 (5 bases). Sequenced sample: peripheral blood. The CDR3 DNA follows: TGTGCCAGCAGCGTAGGTTGGACTTCAGATACGCAGTATTTT. Its protein is CASSVGWTSDTQYF.